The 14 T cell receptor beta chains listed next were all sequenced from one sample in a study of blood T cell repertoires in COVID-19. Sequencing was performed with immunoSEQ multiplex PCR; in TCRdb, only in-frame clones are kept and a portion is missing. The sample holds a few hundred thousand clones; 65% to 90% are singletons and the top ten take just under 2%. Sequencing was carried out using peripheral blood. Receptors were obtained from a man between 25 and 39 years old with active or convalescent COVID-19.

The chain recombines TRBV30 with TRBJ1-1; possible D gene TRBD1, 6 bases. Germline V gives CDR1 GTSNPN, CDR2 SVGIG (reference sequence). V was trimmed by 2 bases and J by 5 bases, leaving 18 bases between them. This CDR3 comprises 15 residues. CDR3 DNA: TGTGCCTGGAGTAGCACTCAGGGGCTATGGACTGAAGCTTTCTTT. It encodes CAWSSTQGLWTEAFF.

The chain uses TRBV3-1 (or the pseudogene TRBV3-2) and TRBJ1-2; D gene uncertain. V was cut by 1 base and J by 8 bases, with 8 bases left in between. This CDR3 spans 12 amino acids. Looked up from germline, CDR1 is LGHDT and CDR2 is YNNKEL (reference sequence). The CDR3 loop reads CASSQAARGYTF. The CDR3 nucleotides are TGTGCCAGCAGCCAAGCCGCCAGAGGCTACACCTTC.

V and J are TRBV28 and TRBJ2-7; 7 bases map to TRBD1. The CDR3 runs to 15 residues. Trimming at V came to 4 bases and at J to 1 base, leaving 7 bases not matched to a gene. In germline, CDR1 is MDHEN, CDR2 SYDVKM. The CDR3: CASSYRTGLSYEQYF. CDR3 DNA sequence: TGTGCCAGCAGTTACCGGACAGGACTTTCCTACGAGCAGTACTTC. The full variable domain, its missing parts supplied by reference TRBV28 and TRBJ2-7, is DVKVTQSSRYLVKRTGEKVFLECVQDMDHENMFWYRQDPGLGLRLIYFSYDVKMKEKGDIPEGYSVSREKKERFSLILESASTNQTSMYLCASSYRTGLSYEQYFGPGTRLTVT.

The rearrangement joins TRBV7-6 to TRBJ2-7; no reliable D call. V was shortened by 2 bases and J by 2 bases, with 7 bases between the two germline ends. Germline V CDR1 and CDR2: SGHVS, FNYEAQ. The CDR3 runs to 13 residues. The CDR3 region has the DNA TGTGCCAGCAGCTTAACACAGACCTACGAGCAGTACTTC. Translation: CASSLTQTYEQYF.

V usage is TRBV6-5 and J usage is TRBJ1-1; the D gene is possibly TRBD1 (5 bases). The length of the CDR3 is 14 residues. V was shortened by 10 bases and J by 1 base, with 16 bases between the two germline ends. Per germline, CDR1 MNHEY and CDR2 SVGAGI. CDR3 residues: CAIRKGRGNTEAFF. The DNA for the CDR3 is TGTGCCATCAGGAAGGGTAGGGGGAACACTGAAGCTTTCTTT.

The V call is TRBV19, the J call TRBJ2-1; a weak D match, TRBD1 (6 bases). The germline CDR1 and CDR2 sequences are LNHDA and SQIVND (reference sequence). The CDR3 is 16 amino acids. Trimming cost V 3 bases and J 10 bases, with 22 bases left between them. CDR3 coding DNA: TGTGCCAGTAGTATGGGGGCGTACAAGGGATCAGGGGAGCAGTTCTTC. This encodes CASSMGAYKGSGEQFF.

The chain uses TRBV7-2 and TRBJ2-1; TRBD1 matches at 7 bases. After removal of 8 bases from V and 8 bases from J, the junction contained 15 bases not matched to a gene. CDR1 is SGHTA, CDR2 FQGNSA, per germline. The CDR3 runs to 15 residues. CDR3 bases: TGTGCCAGCGTAGACTATAAGGGGGCACGGCATGAGCAGTTCTTC. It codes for CASVDYKGARHEQFF. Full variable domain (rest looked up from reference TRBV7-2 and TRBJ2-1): GAGVSQSPSNKVTEKGKDVELRCDPISGHTALYWYRQSLGQGLEFLIYFQGNSAPDKSGLPSDRFSAERTGGSVSTLTIQRTQQEDSAVYLCASVDYKGARHEQFFGPGTRLTVL.

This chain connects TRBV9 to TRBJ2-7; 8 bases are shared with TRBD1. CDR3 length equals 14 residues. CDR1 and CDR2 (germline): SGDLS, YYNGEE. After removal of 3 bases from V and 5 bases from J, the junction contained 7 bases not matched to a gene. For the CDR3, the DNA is TGTGCCAGCAGCGCAGGACAGGGTATCGACGAGCAGTACTTC. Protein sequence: CASSAGQGIDEQYF.

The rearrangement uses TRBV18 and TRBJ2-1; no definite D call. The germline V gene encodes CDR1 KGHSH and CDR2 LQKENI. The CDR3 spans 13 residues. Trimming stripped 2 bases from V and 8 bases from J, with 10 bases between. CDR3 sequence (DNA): TGTGCCAGCTCACCAGTGGCCGTGGATGAGCAGTTCTTC. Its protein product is CASSPVAVDEQFF. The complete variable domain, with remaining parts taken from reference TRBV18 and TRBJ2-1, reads NAGVMQNPRHLVRRRGQEARLRCSPMKGHSHVYWYRQLPEEGLKFMVYLQKENIIDESGMPKERFSAEFPKEGPSILRIQQVVRGDSAAYFCASSPVAVDEQFFGPGTRLTVL.

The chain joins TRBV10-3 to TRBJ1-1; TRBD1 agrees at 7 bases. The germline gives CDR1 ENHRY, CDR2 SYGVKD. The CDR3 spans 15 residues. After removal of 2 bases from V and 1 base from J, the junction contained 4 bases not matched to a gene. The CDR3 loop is CAISERGQTNTEAFF. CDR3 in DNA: TGTGCCATCAGTGAGAGGGGACAGACGAACACTGAAGCTTTCTTT.

The CDR3 bases are TGTGCCAGCAGTTATGGTTCTAGGAACACTGAAGCTTTCTTT. Protein sequence: CASSYGSRNTEAFF. This chain connects TRBV6-5 to TRBJ1-1; no firm D call. This CDR3 has 14 residues. Germline-derived CDR1 and CDR2 are MNHEY and SVGAGI. Trimming took 3 bases from V and 1 from J, leaving 9 bases between them.

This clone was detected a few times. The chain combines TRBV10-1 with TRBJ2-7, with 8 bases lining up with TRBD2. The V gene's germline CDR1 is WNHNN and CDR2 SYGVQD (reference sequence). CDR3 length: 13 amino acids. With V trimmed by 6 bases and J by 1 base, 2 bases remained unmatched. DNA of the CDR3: TGCGCCAGCAGACCTAGCGGGTCCTACGAGCAGTACTTC. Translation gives CASRPSGSYEQYF.

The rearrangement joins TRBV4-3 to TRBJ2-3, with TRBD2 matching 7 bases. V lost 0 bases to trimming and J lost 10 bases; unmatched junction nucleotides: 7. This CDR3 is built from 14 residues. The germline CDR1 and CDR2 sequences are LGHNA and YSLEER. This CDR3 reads CASSQDLAEYSQYF. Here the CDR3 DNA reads TGCGCCAGCAGCCAAGATCTAGCGGAGTATTCGCAGTATTTT.

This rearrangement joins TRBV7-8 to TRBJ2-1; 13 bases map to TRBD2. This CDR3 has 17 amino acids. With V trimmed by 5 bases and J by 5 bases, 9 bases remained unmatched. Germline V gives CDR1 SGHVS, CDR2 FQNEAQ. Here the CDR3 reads CASSALPGLAGNNEQFF. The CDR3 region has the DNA TGTGCCAGCAGCGCCTTACCGGGACTAGCGGGGAACAATGAGCAGTTCTTC.